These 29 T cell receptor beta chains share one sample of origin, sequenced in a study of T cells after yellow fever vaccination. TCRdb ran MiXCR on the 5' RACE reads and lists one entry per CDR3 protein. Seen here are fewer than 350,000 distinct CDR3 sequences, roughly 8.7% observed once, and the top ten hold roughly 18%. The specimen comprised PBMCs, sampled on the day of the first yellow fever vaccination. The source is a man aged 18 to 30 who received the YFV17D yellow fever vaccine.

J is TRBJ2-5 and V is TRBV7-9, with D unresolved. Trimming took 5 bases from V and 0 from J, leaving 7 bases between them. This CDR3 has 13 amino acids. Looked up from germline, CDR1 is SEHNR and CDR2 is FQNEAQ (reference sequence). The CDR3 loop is CASSATYQETQYF. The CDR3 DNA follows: TGTGCCAGCAGCGCCACCTACCAAGAGACCCAGTACTTC.

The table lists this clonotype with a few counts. The DNA of the CDR3 is TGTGCCAGCAGTTTAAGGGAAACAGGCACAGATACGCAGTATTTT. Translating it yields CASSLRETGTDTQYF. V and J are TRBV28 and TRBJ2-3; no definite D call. The germline gives CDR1 MDHEN, CDR2 SYDVKM. The CDR3 loop spans 15 amino acids. V was pared by 2 bases and J by 1 base, with 10 bases between.

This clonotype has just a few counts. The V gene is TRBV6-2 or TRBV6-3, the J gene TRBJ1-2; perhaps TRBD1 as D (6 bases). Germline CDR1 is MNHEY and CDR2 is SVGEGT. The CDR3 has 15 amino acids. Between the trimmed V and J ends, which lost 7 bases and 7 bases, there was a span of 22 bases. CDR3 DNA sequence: TGTGCCAGCAAACTTGCAGGGGTCGCGGTAGCTGGCTACACCTTC. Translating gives CASKLAGVAVAGYTF.

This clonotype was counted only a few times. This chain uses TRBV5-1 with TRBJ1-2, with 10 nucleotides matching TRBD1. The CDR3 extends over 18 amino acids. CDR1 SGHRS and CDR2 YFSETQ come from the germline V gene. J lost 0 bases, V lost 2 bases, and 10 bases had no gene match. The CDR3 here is CASSFLTLGTGANYGYTF. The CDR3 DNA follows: TGCGCCAGCAGCTTTTTGACTTTAGGGACAGGGGCTAACTATGGCTACACCTTC.

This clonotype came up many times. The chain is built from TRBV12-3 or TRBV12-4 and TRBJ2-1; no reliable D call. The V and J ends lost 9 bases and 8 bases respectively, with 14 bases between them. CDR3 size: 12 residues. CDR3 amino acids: CASRWGWDEQFF. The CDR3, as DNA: TGTGCCAGTAGGTGGGGTTGGGATGAGCAGTTCTTC.

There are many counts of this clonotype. The CDR3 sequence is CASSYSTNYNEQFF. Here the CDR3 DNA reads TGTGCCAGCAGTTACTCGACTAATTACAATGAGCAGTTCTTC. This rearrangement joins TRBV6-5 to TRBJ2-1; tentatively, D is TRBD2 (5 bases). Trimming took 0 bases from V and 4 from J, leaving 7 bases between them. CDR3 size: 14 residues. Germline-derived CDR1 and CDR2 are MNHEY and SVGAGI.

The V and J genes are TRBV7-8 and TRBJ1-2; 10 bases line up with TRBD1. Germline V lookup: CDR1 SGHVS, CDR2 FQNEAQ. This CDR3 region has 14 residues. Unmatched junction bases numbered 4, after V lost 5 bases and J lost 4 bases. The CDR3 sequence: CASSPRDRGYGYTF. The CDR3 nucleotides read TGTGCCAGCAGCCCCAGGGACAGGGGCTATGGCTACACCTTC. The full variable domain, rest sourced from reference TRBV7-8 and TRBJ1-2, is GAGVSQSPRYKVAKRGQDVALRCDPISGHVSLFWYQQALGQGPEFLTYFQNEAQLDKSGLPSDRFFAERPEGSVSTLKIQRTQQEDSAVYLCASSPRDRGYGYTFGSGTRLTVV.

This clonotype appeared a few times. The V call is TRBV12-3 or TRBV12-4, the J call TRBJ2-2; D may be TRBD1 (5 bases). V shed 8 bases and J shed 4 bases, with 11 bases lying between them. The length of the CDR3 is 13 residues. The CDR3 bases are TGTGCCAGCGCCCAGGGCGGCACCGGGGAGCTGTTTTTT. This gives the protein CASAQGGTGELFF.

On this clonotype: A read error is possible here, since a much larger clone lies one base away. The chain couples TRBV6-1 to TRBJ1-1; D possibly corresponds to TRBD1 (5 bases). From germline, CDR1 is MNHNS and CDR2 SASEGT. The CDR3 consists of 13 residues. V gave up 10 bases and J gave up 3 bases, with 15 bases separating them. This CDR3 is CAIRRAGYTEAFF. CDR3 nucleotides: TGTGCCATCCGCAGGGCAGGGTACACTGAAGCTTTCTTT.

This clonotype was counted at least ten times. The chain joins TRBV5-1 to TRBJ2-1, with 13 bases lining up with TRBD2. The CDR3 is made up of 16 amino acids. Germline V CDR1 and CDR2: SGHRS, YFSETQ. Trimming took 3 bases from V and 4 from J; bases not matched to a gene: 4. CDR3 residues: CASSSGTSGAYNEQFF. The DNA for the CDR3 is TGCGCCAGCAGCTCTGGGACTAGCGGGGCTTACAATGAGCAGTTCTTC. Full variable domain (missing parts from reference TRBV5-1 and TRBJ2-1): KAGVTQTPRYLIKTRGQQVTLSCSPISGHRSVSWYQQTPGQGLQFLFEYFSETQRNKGNFPGRFSGRQFSNSRSEMNVSTLELGDSALYLCASSSGTSGAYNEQFFGPGTRLTVL.

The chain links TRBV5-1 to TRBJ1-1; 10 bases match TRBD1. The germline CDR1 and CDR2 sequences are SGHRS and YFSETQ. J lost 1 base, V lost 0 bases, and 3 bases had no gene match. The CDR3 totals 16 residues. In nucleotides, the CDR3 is TGCGCCAGCAGCTTGGTGGGACAGGGGCAGAACACTGAAGCTTTCTTT. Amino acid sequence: CASSLVGQGQNTEAFF.

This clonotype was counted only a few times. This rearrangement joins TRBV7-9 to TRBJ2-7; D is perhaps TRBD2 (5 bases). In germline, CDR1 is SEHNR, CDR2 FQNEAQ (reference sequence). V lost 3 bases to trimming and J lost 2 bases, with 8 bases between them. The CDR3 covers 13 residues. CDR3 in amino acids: CASSLPGTYEQYV. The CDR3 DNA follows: TGTGCCAGCAGCTTGCCGGGGACCTACGAGCAGTACGTC.

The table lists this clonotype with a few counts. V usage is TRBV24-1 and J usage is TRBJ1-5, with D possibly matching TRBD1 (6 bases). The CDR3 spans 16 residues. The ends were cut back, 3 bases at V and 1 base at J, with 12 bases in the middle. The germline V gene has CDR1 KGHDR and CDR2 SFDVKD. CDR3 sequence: CATSDPGTPSNQPQHF. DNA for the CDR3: TGTGCCACCAGTGATCCGGGGACACCGAGCAATCAGCCCCAGCATTTT.

CDR3 in amino acids: CASSSTSGGEQYV. In DNA, the CDR3 is TGTGCCAGCAGCTCAACTAGCGGGGGCGAGCAGTACGTC. V is TRBV5-6 and J is TRBJ2-7, with 11 bases lining up with TRBD2. The V and J ends lost 3 bases and 6 bases, in that order; junction bases with no gene match: 2. The CDR3 length is 13 residues. The germline V gene encodes CDR1 SGHDT and CDR2 YYEEEE.

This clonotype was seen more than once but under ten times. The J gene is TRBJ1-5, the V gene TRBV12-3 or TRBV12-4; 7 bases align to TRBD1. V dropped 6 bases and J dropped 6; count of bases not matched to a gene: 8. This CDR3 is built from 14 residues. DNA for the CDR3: TGTGCCAGCAGCAAGACAGGGAGGGTTCAGCCCCAGCATTTT. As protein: CASSKTGRVQPQHF.

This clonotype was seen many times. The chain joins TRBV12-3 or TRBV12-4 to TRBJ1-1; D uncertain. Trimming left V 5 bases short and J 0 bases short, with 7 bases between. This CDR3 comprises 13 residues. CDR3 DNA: TGTGCCAGCAGTCTGGGGTTGAACACTGAAGCTTTCTTT. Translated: CASSLGLNTEAFF.

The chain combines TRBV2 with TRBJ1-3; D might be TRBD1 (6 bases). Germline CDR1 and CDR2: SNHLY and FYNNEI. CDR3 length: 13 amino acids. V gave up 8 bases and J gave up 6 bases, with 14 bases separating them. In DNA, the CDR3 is TGTGCCAGCTTGTCTTCAGGGGAAAACACCATATATTTT. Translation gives CASLSSGENTIYF.

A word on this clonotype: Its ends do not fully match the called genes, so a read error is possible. The CDR3 DNA is TGTGCCAGTAGGCCGGGACAGGGCGGACGTGAAAAACGGTTTTTT. It translates to CASRPGQGGREKRFF. This chain connects TRBV19 to TRBJ1-4, with 9 bases fitting TRBD1. The CDR3 totals 15 residues. CDR1 and CDR2 from the germline V gene are LNHDA and SQIVND (reference sequence).

Here the CDR3 reads CASSPRWENYGYTF. The CDR3 bases are TGTGCCAGCAGTCCTAGATGGGAAAACTATGGCTACACCTTC. The rearrangement uses TRBV25-1 and TRBJ1-2; D remains unclear. Looked up from germline, CDR1 is MGHDK and CDR2 is SYGVNS. V lost 5 bases and J 2 bases, leaving 12 bases between the germline ends. This CDR3 spans 14 amino acids.

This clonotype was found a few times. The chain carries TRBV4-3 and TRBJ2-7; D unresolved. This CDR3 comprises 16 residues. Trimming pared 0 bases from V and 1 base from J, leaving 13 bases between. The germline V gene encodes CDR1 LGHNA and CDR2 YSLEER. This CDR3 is CASSQDWGLSSYEQYF. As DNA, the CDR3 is TGCGCCAGCAGCCAAGATTGGGGATTGTCGTCCTACGAGCAGTACTTC.

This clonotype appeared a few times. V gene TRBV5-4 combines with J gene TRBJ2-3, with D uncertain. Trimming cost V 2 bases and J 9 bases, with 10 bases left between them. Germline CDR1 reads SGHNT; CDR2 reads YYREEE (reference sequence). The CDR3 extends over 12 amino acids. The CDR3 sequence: CASSFSSGTQYF. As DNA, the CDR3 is TGTGCCAGCAGCTTCTCTAGTGGCACGCAGTATTTT.

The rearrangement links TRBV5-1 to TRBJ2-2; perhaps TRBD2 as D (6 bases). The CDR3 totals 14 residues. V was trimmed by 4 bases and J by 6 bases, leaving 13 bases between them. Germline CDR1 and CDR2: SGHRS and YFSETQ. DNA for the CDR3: TGCGCCAGCAGCCAAACAAGGGAGGCCGGGGAGCTGTTTTTT. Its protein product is CASSQTREAGELFF.

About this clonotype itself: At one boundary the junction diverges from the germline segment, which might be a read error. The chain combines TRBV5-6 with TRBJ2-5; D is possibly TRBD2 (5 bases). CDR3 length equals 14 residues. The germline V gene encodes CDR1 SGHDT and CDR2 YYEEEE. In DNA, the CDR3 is TGTGCCATCAGCGGCGGGCTCTTCCAAGAGACCCAGTACTTC. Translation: CAISGGLFQETQYF.

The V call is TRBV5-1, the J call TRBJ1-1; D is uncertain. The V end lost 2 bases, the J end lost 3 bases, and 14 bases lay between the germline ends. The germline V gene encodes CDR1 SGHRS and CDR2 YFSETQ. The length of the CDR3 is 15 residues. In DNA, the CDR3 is TGCGCCAGCAGCTTCGGGCCTACGCAGCACACTGAAGCTTTCTTT. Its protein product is CASSFGPTQHTEAFF.

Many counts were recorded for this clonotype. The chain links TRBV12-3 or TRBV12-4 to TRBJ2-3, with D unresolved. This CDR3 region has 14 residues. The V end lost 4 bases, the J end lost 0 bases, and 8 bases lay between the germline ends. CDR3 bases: TGTGCCAGCAGTTCCTCGGGTAGCACAGATACGCAGTATTTT. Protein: CASSSSGSTDTQYF.

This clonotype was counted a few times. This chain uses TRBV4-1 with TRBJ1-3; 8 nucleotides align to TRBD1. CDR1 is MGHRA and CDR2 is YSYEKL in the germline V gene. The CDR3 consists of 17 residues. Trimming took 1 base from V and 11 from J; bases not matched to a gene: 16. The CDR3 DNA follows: TGCGCCAGCAGCCAAGGTCGGCTCAGGGGGCCGGTTGGCGCCATATATTTT. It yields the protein CASSQGRLRGPVGAIYF.

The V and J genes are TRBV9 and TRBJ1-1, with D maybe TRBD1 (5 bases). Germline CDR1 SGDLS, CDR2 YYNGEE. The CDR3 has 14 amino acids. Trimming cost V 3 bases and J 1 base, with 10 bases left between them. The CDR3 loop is CASSGFGANTEAFF. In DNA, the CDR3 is TGTGCCAGCAGCGGCTTCGGGGCGAACACTGAAGCTTTCTTT.

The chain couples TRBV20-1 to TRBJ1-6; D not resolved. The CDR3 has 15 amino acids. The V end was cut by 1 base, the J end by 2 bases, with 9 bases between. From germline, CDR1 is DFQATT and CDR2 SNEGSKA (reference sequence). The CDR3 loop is CSARASDAYNSPLHF. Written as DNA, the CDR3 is TGCAGTGCTAGAGCCTCGGATGCCTATAATTCACCCCTCCACTTT.

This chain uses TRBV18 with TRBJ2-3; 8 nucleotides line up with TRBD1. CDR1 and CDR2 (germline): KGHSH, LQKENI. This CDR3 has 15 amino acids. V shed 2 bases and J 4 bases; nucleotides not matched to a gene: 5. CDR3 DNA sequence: TGTGCCAGCTCACCAGAACAGGGGGTCGCAGATACGCAGTATTTT. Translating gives CASSPEQGVADTQYF.